A selection of T cell receptor beta chains follows, all from one sample in a study of shared clonotypes between healthy human individuals. Profiling relied on immunoSEQ multiplex PCR, and the TCRdb table lists in-frame clones only, not all of them. This repertoire shows 2 million to 3 million clones, 93% found once; its top ten account for around 0.4%. The material sequenced was naive CD4+ T cells from PBMCs. The receptors shown here come from a man between 18 and 29 years old in good health. Some clones in this sample may be carry-over from other donors' samples. Each CDR3 is given with its conserved first and last residue. D genes are given only for firm matches. Clone sizes are given selectively: once, few, many, or a class where the clone is expanded.

CASSLMGTGSYEQYF	TGTGCCAGCAGCCTAATGGGGACTGGATCCTACGAGCAGTACTTC	15	-	-	TRBJ2-7	TRBV7-9
CASSTVASALKGNEQFF	TGTGCCAGCAGCACCGTGGCCTCGGCGCTAAAAGGGAATGAGCAGTTCTTC	17	-	-	TRBJ2-1	TRBV7-6
CASSYGTPNEQFF	TGTGCCAGCAGTTACGGGACGCCCAATGAGCAGTTCTTC	13	-	-	TRBJ2-1	TRBV6-5
CASGLRGREVQETQYF	TGTGCCAGCGGACTCCGGGGACGGGAGGTACAAGAGACCCAGTACTTC	16	-	TRBD2	TRBJ2-5	TRBV7-3
CASGGSSYNEQFF	TGTGCCAGCGGGGGTAGCTCCTACAATGAGCAGTTCTTC	13	-	-	TRBJ2-1	TRBV7-9
CASSFPGGIVFDEQFF	TGTGCCAGCAGCTTTCCGGGGGGGATTGTTTTCGATGAGCAGTTCTTC	16	-	TRBD2	TRBJ2-1	TRBV7-8
CASSLGIDPQHF	TGTGCCAGCAGCTTAGGGATTGATCCCCAGCATTTT	12	-	-	TRBJ1-5	TRBV13
CSVGQSAGGSGEQFF	TGCAGCGTTGGTCAGAGTGCGGGAGGATCGGGTGAGCAGTTCTTC	15	-	TRBD2	TRBJ2-1	TRBV29-1
CASILDRGNQPQHF	TGTGCCAGCATCTTGGACAGGGGCAATCAGCCCCAGCATTTT	14	-	TRBD1	TRBJ1-5	TRBV2
CASGIGGYTEAFF	TGTGCCAGCGGAATCGGTGGGTACACTGAAGCTTTCTTT	13	-	-	TRBJ1-1	TRBV28
CASSPLAGVEETQYF	TGCGCCAGCAGCCCGCTAGCGGGAGTTGAAGAGACCCAGTACTTC	15	-	TRBD2	TRBJ2-5	TRBV5-1
CASSTGQGGYEQYF	TGTGCCAGCAGCACCGGACAGGGAGGGTACGAGCAGTACTTC	14	once	-	TRBJ2-7	TRBV7-4
CASSEGADLLGTGELFF	TGTGCCAGCAGTGAAGGGGCCGACCTACTCGGCACCGGGGAGCTGTTTTTT	17	few	-	TRBJ2-2	TRBV6-1
CASTQGGPGGNQPQHF	TGTGCCAGCACCCAAGGCGGGCCGGGCGGCAATCAGCCCCAGCATTTT	16	-	-	TRBJ1-5	TRBV28
CATSRQTGANVLTF	TGTGCCACCAGCAGACAGACTGGGGCCAACGTCCTGACTTTC	14	-	-	TRBJ2-6	TRBV15
CSVGSVGTEAFF	TGCAGCGTTGGGTCGGTGGGCACTGAAGCTTTCTTT	12	-	-	TRBJ1-1	TRBV29-1
CASSTSRGYEQYF	TGTGCCAGCAGCACCTCGAGGGGGTACGAGCAGTACTTC	13	-	-	TRBJ2-7	TRBV7-2
CASSEATGGNEKLFF	TGTGCCAGCAGCGAAGCGACAGGGGGAAATGAAAAACTGTTTTTT	15	-	TRBD1	TRBJ1-4	TRBV7-9
CASSPSKGTGYNEQFF	TGTGCCAGCTCACCGTCCAAGGGGACAGGATACAATGAGCAGTTCTTC	16	-	TRBD1	TRBJ2-1	TRBV18
CASSSHFGQGNQPQHF	TGTGCCAGCAGTTCCCATTTTGGTCAGGGGAATCAGCCCCAGCATTTT	16	-	-	TRBJ1-5	TRBV28
CASSLEDSYNEQFF	TGCGCCAGCAGCTTAGAAGACTCCTACAATGAGCAGTTCTTC	14	-	-	TRBJ2-1	TRBV5-1
CASSPDRAVGEAFF	TGTGCCAGCTCACCAGACAGGGCTGTCGGTGAAGCTTTCTTT	14	once	TRBD1	TRBJ1-1	TRBV18
CASSLTDWGETQYF	TGTGCCAGCAGCTTGACCGATTGGGGGGAGACCCAGTACTTC	14	once	-	TRBJ2-5	TRBV7-2
CASSLGPVAGGNQPQHF	TGTGCCAGCAGCTTAGGACCCGTGGCAGGCGGAAATCAGCCCCAGCATTTT	17	-	-	TRBJ1-5	TRBV7-2
CASSEGRVNNEQFF	TGTGCCAGCAGTGAAGGCAGGGTGAACAATGAGCAGTTCTTC	14	-	-	TRBJ2-1	TRBV25-1
CASSGPGLNQPQHF	TGTGCCAGCAGTGGACCGGGACTCAATCAGCCCCAGCATTTT	14	-	-	TRBJ1-5	TRBV28
CASSRSGTHTNTGELFF	TGTGCCAGCAGCCGTAGCGGGACGCATACGAACACCGGGGAGCTGTTTTTT	17	-	TRBD2	TRBJ2-2	TRBV5-4
CASSPRHLIQNTGELFF	TGTGCCAGCTCACCACGGCATTTAATCCAGAACACCGGGGAGCTGTTTTTT	17	-	-	TRBJ2-2	TRBV18
CASSPDWGANEQFF	TGTGCCAGCAGCCCCGATTGGGGGGCGAATGAGCAGTTCTTC	14	-	-	TRBJ2-1	TRBV7-9
CACGNYGYTF	TGTGCCTGTGGCAACTATGGCTACACCTTC	10	-	-	TRBJ1-2	TRBV30
CASTPGPRTQYF	TGTGCCAGCACTCCAGGACCACGTACGCAGTATTTT	12	-	-	TRBJ2-3	TRBV6-1
CASSEGQTSAEQYF	TGTGCCAGCAGTGAGGGACAGACCTCCGCCGAGCAGTACTTC	14	-	TRBD1	TRBJ2-7	TRBV6-1
CASRIAGGPGNTGELFF	TGTGCCAGCAGGATAGCGGGAGGGCCGGGGAACACCGGGGAGCTGTTTTTT	17	-	TRBD2	TRBJ2-2	TRBV27
CASSLATADYEQYF	TGCGCCAGCAGCTTGGCCACGGCAGACTACGAGCAGTACTTC	14	-	-	TRBJ2-7	TRBV5-1
CASGGEARATQYF	TGTGCCAGCGGGGGGGAGGCCCGAGCAACCCAGTACTTC	13	-	TRBD2	TRBJ2-5	TRBV28
CASSQIMGTEAFF	TGCGCCAGCAGCCAAATCATGGGGACTGAAGCTTTCTTT	13	-	-	TRBJ1-1	TRBV4-1
CASSQVYGGQTDTQYF	TGCGCCAGCAGCCAAGTTTACGGGGGCCAAACAGATACGCAGTATTTT	16	-	-	TRBJ2-3	TRBV4-1
CTSSGRGSGGSTDTQYF	TGCACCAGCAGTGGTCGGGGTAGCGGGGGTAGCACAGATACGCAGTATTTT	17	once	-	TRBJ2-3	TRBV1
CASSSLARPTGTGELFF	TGTGCCAGCAGCTCCCTCGCAAGGCCAACTGGGACCGGGGAGCTGTTTTTT	17	-	-	TRBJ2-2	TRBV11-2
CASSATVGSGNTIYF	TGTGCCAGCAGCGCGACGGTGGGCTCTGGAAACACCATATATTTT	15	-	-	TRBJ1-3	TRBV9
CASTSLGAGGAYGYTF	TGTGCCAGCACCTCTTTGGGGGCAGGGGGCGCCTATGGCTACACCTTC	16	-	TRBD1	TRBJ1-2	TRBV5-4
CASSVLAGTSDTQYF	TGTGCCAGCAGCGTATTAGCGGGAACCTCAGATACGCAGTATTTT	15	once	TRBD2	TRBJ2-3	TRBV5-6
CASKTNYGYTF	TGTGCCAGCAAAACTAACTATGGCTACACCTTC	11	-	-	TRBJ1-2	TRBV28
CASSKTLAGLQETQYF	TGTGCCAGCTCAAAAACATTAGCGGGTTTACAAGAGACCCAGTACTTC	16	-	TRBD2	TRBJ2-5	TRBV18
CASRYPQAGDSYEQYF	TGTGCCAGCAGATATCCCCAGGCGGGAGACTCCTACGAGCAGTACTTC	16	once	TRBD2	TRBJ2-7	TRBV6-7
CASSAQGSLTYEQYF	TGTGCCAGCAGCGCCCAGGGCTCTCTAACCTACGAGCAGTACTTC	15	-	-	TRBJ2-7	TRBV7-3